This is a list of T cell receptor beta chains from one sample in a study of Ad26.COV2.S vaccination and SARS-CoV-2 variants. Only in-frame clones appear in the TCRdb table, and some are missing; sequencing was by immunoSEQ multiplex PCR. The sample has about 370,000 clones, more than 85% seen once; the top ten hold under 4%. This specimen consisted of peripheral blood, obtained in a trial of Ad26.COV2.S vaccine versus placebo. These receptors all stem from a person aged 18-60 years who received the Ad26.COV2.S COVID-19 vaccine or a placebo. Both conserved end residues are part of each CDR3. D genes are given only for firm matches. Size is omitted from some rows. Given values are once, few, many or a class for expanded clones.

j_call clone_size d_call v_call cdr3_length cdr3_aa cdr3_nt
TRBJ2-2 - - TRBV12-3/TRBV12-4 13 CASPGPTSGELFF TGTGCCAGCCCTGGGCCGACTTCCGGGGAGCTGTTTTTT
TRBJ2-1 - - TRBV20-1 10 CSARLDEQFF TGCAGTGCAAGACTTGATGAGCAGTTCTTC
TRBJ1-1 - - TRBV6-5 13 CASSLRRYTEAFF TGTGCCAGCAGTTTAAGGAGGTACACTGAAGCTTTCTTT
TRBJ1-6 once - TRBV3-1/TRBV3-2 11 CASSLLWQVGF TGTGCCAGCAGCCTCCTTTGGCAGGTAGGGTTT
TRBJ1-1 - - TRBV5-5 12 CASSLRDTEAFF TGTGCCAGCAGCTTGCGCGACACTGAAGCTTTCTTT
TRBJ2-5 - - TRBV18 15 CASSPRGGEGETQYF TGTGCCAGCTCACCTCGCGGGGGCGAGGGAGAGACCCAGTACTTC
TRBJ2-1 - TRBD2 TRBV9 16 CASSVVGLVFSGEQFF TGTGCCAGCAGCGTAGTTGGACTAGTCTTTTCTGGTGAGCAGTTCTTC
TRBJ2-7 once - TRBV12-3/TRBV12-4 13 CASSSPGFYEQYF TGTGCCAGCAGTTCACCGGGCTTCTACGAGCAGTACTTC
TRBJ1-2 - TRBD1 TRBV4-1 15 CASSQPYGTGEGYTF TGCGCCAGCAGCCAACCTTACGGGACAGGGGAAGGCTACACCTTC
TRBJ2-5 - TRBD1 TRBV24-1 18 CATSGNPRGQGSQETQYF TGTGCCACCAGTGGAAACCCTCGAGGACAGGGCTCTCAAGAGACCCAGTACTTC
TRBJ2-3 once - TRBV5-1 14 CASSMGYSTDTQYF TGCGCCAGCAGCATGGGATACTCCACAGATACGCAGTATTTT
TRBJ2-3 - - TRBV5-1 14 CASSETGNQGTQYF TGCGCCAGCAGCGAGACCGGGAATCAGGGTACGCAGTATTTT
TRBJ2-4 - TRBD1 TRBV3-1/TRBV3-2 17 CASSQDPYRGQKNIQYF TGTGCCAGCAGCCAAGATCCGTACAGGGGGCAAAAAAACATTCAGTACTTC
TRBJ2-1 - TRBD2 TRBV5-1 16 CASSLAGLAGRNEQFF TGCGCCAGCAGCTTGGCCGGACTAGCGGGGAGGAATGAGCAGTTCTTC
TRBJ1-6 - - TRBV15 14 CATSRSGFTSPLHF TGTGCCACCAGCAGATCGGGATTTACCTCACCCCTCCACTTT
TRBJ2-3 - - TRBV9 13 CASQPGRTDTQYF TGTGCCAGCCAACCGGGGCGCACAGATACGCAGTATTTT
TRBJ2-7 - TRBD2 TRBV18 16 CASSPSGTSGGDEQYF TGTGCCAGCTCACCCAGTGGGACTAGCGGGGGTGACGAGCAGTACTTC
TRBJ2-1 - - TRBV7-9 15 CASSLDGSSYNEQFF TGTGCCAGCAGCTTAGACGGGAGCTCCTACAATGAGCAGTTCTTC
TRBJ1-1 - - TRBV19 13 CASNQGRDTEAFF TGTGCCAGTAACCAGGGTAGGGACACTGAAGCTTTCTTT
TRBJ1-2 once TRBD1 TRBV25-1 14 CASSDRGRNYGYTF TGTGCCAGCAGTGACAGGGGGCGCAACTATGGCTACACCTTC
TRBJ2-6 once - TRBV4-1 16 CASSQDSAAGANVLTF TGCGCCAGCAGCCAAGACAGCGCGGCTGGGGCCAACGTCCTGACTTTC
TRBJ1-1 - - TRBV29-1 11 CSVEGGTEAFF TGCAGCGTTGAAGGAGGGACGGAAGCTTTCTTT
TRBJ1-2 - - TRBV9 15 CASSVSPTATGGYTF TGTGCCAGCAGCGTAAGTCCAACAGCCACCGGCGGCTACACCTTC
TRBJ2-1 - TRBD2 TRBV7-2 15 CASSLGAGNYNEQFF TGTGCCAGCAGCTTAGGAGCGGGGAACTACAATGAGCAGTTCTTC
TRBJ2-7 - - TRBV6-2/TRBV6-3 14 CASSDIQASYEQYF TGTGCCAGCAGTGACATACAGGCTTCCTACGAGCAGTACTTC
TRBJ2-2 - TRBD1 TRBV4-1 17 CASAPHEGQLITGELFF TGCGCCAGCGCACCCCATGAGGGACAGCTTATCACCGGGGAGCTGTTTTTT
TRBJ1-1 - - TRBV4-2 14 CASSYDGRNTEAFF TGTGCCAGCAGCTATGACGGGAGGAACACTGAAGCTTTCTTT